This T cell receptor (beta chain) was obtained from a study of beta chain features in type 1 diabetes. General study results and limits: Within each of all four CD4+ subsets, Type 1 diabetes patients had TCRB CDR3s that were moderately but significantly shorter.

With regard to this clone: Its antigen remains unidentified.

CDR1 and CDR2 (germline): SGHVS, FQNEAQ. CDR3 length: 17 residues. The V and J ends lost 5 bases and 4 bases, in that order; junction bases with no gene match: 12. Every isolated RNA sample was fully reverse transcribed, so sequencing captured expressed TCRB transcripts. The assay was immunoSEQ multiplex PCR, and TCRdb's table has in-frame clones only and misses some. This sample has roughly 340,000 clones, with around an eighth found just once. Sort purity for all populations was recorded as exceeding 98%. The gene calls are TRBV7-8 and TRBJ2-5; TRBD2 matches 11 bases. Sequencing used naive CD4+ T cells from blood. The receptor comes from a woman aged 18-29 years with type 1 diabetes. The CDR3: CASSLGATSGSGETQYF. The CDR3 DNA reads as TGTGCCAGCAGCCTGGGGGCCACTAGCGGGAGTGGAGAGACCCAGTACTTC.